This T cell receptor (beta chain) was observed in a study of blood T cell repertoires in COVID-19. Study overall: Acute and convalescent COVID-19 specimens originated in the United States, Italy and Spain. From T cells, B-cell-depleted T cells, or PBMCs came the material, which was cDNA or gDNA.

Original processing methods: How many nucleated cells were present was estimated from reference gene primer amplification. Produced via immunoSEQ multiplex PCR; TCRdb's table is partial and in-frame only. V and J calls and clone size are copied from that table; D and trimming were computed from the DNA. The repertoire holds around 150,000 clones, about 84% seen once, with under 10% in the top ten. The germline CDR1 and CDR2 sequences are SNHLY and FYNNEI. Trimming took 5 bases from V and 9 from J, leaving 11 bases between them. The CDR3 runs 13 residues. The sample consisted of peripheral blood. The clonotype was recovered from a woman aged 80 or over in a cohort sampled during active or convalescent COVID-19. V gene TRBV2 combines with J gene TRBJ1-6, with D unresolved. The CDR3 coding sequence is TGTGCCAGCAGTCCCGAGGGAAGTTCACCCCTCCACTTT. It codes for CASSPEGSSPLHF.